This T cell receptor beta chain was documented in a study of cytomegalovirus exposure and HLA in healthy donors. In the PCR, 60 Vbeta and 13 Jbeta primers were used. The table came from immunoSEQ multiplex PCR; TCRdb's copy has only in-frame clones and leaves some out. The sample has roughly 130,000 clones; roughly two thirds are singletons. This CDR3 has 12 amino acids. Germline V gives CDR1 SEHNR, CDR2 FQNEAQ (reference sequence). Study results and limitations: DRB1 showed the most TCR associations and HLA-C the fewest in a later analysis, as rates varied by HLA locus.

As for this clone: Antigen: not known. The junction departs from germline at one end; a sequencing error may be responsible.

This rearrangement joins TRBV7-9 to TRBJ2-1, with D possibly being TRBD1 (5 bases). The sample comprised PBMCs. This sequence was found in a woman in her thirties or forties in good health and CMV-seronegative. For the CDR3, the DNA is TGTTCCAGCAGCCTACAGGACGCGATACCGTTCTTC. Protein sequence: CSSSLQDAIPFF.